This T cell receptor beta chain was captured by sequencing in a study of cytomegalovirus exposure and HLA in healthy donors. The PCR made use of 60 Vbeta and 13 Jbeta primers. The method was immunoSEQ multiplex PCR; TCRdb's version includes in-frame clones alone and lacks a portion of them. The sample yields about 140,000 clones, roughly three quarters seen once. Sequencing was done on a sample of PBMCs. This TCR was sampled from a male donor in good health and CMV-seronegative.

The CDR3 region has the DNA TGTGCCAGCAGCCTTGGACAGGGGAAGGCCGGGGAGCTGTTTTTT. Protein sequence: CASSLGQGKAGELFF. This sequence joins TRBV6-5 and TRBJ2-2, with 9 bases that match TRBD1. V was pared by 6 bases and J by 6 bases, with 8 bases of the junction left unmatched. This CDR3 region has 15 residues. Germline CDR1 reads MNHEY; CDR2 reads SVGAGI.